This T cell receptor (beta chain) is drawn from a study of blood T cells in healthy people across ages. Study-level results: It was held that diversity estimates obtained from one million T cells represented underestimates.

A second about 6 to 11 cycle PCR used barcoded and J-beta primers. TCRdb independently ran MiXCR on the 5' RACE reads; one entry per CDR3 protein. The data hold roughly 700,000 distinct CDR3 sequences, with 32% observed a single time. For this clonotype: The antigen is not known.

Trimming shortened V by 5 bases and J by 6 bases, and 24 bases separated the two germline ends. The germline V gene encodes CDR1 SGHTA and CDR2 FQGNSA. The CDR3 sequence is 17 residues long. Sequencing was performed on blood. J is TRBJ2-3 and V is TRBV7-2, with D maybe TRBD2 (5 bases). This receptor was identified in a woman older than 75 in good health. In nucleotides, the CDR3 is TGTGCCAGCAGCCCCGGGATCGTCTACCTCAAGACGGATACGCAGTATTTT. This sequence encodes CASSPGIVYLKTDTQYF.